These 27 T cell receptor beta chains were sequenced from one sample in a study of identical twins. From the 5' RACE reads, TCRdb called clonotypes with MiXCR, one entry per CDR3 protein. This table holds hundreds of thousands of distinct CDR3 sequences, 6% to 6.5% found once. Sequencing was performed on naive T cells sorted from blood. The receptors were sampled from a man aged 18 to 35 in good health.

This rearrangement joins TRBV12-3 or TRBV12-4 to TRBJ1-3; a weak D match, TRBD1 (6 bases). V was shortened by 7 bases and J by 3 bases, with 16 bases between the two germline ends. The CDR3 is 15 amino acids. CDR3 nucleotide sequence: TGTGCCAGCACCTACGGCAGGGGCGGTGGAAACACCATATATTTT. It encodes CASTYGRGGGNTIYF.

This clonotype was detected a few times. The V call is TRBV20-1, the J call TRBJ1-6; D unclear. V was trimmed by 3 bases and J by 7 bases, leaving 13 bases between them. This CDR3 comprises 14 residues. CDR1 and CDR2 (germline): DFQATT, SNEGSKA (reference sequence). CDR3 nucleotide sequence: TGCAGTGCTAGGGTTGACAATGCCAATTCACCCCTCCACTTT. Encoded protein: CSARVDNANSPLHF.

This clonotype appeared many times. The DNA of the CDR3 is TGCAGTGCTAGAGCCCGGGGGAACACTGAAGCTTTCTTT. This gives the protein CSARARGNTEAFF. The V gene is TRBV20-1, the J gene TRBJ1-1, with D hard to call. This CDR3 comprises 13 residues. Germline loops: CDR1 DFQATT, CDR2 SNEGSKA (reference sequence). V lost 1 base to trimming and J lost 1 base, with 7 bases between them.

This clonotype was detected a few times. This chain joins TRBV6-6 and TRBJ1-1; D possibly corresponds to TRBD1 (6 bases). Germline V gene lookup returns CDR1 MNHNY and CDR2 SVGAGI (reference sequence). V was pared by 5 bases and J by 8 bases, with 9 bases between. The CDR3 totals 11 residues. The DNA for the CDR3 is TGTGCCAGCAGTCTACAGGGCGAAGCTTTCTTT. Amino acids: CASSLQGEAFF.

This chain uses TRBV20-1 with TRBJ2-3; tentatively, D is TRBD2 (6 bases). V was cut by 4 bases and J by 8 bases, with 19 bases left in between. Germline loops: CDR1 DFQATT, CDR2 SNEGSKA (reference sequence). This CDR3 region has 14 residues. Here the CDR3 reads CSATAGLRAVTQYF. CDR3 DNA: TGCAGTGCTACTGCGGGGCTCCGTGCAGTTACGCAGTATTTT.

This clonotype was observed at least ten times. The chain employs TRBV7-9 and TRBJ2-1; perhaps TRBD2 as D (6 bases). This CDR3 is built from 12 residues. Germline V gene lookup returns CDR1 SEHNR and CDR2 FQNEAQ (reference sequence). V lost 5 bases, J lost 7 bases, and 9 bases lay in between. In nucleotides, the CDR3 is TGTGCCAGCAGCCCGGGGAGGAATGAGCAGTTCTTC. Its translation is CASSPGRNEQFF.

This clonotype was observed many times. The V and J genes are TRBV20-1 and TRBJ2-1, with 9 bases fitting TRBD2. Trimming took 1 base from V and 4 from J; bases not matched to a gene: 5. This CDR3 has 15 amino acids. Germline lookup yields CDR1 DFQATT and CDR2 SNEGSKA (reference sequence). CDR3 coding DNA: TGCAGTGCTAGAGTAGCGGGAGAGGCTTACAATGAGCAGTTCTTC. Translating it yields CSARVAGEAYNEQFF.

In this sample, this clonotype turned up many times. This sequence joins TRBV12-3 or TRBV12-4 and TRBJ2-1, with 7 nucleotides matching TRBD1. With V trimmed by 3 bases and J by 8 bases, 7 bases remained unmatched. The CDR3 runs to 14 residues. The CDR3 protein is CASSLAKGGDEQFF. The CDR3 DNA follows: TGTGCCAGCAGTTTGGCAAAAGGGGGCGATGAGCAGTTCTTC.

This clonotype has just a few counts. This sequence joins TRBV2 and TRBJ2-4; perhaps D is TRBD1 or TRBD2 (7 bases each). The V and J ends lost 5 bases and 8 bases respectively, with 16 bases between them. The CDR3 has 14 residues. From germline, CDR1 is SNHLY and CDR2 FYNNEI. The CDR3 loop reads CASSSGGGADIQYF. CDR3 nucleotide sequence: TGTGCCAGCAGTTCAGGGGGGGGCGCGGACATTCAGTACTTC.

This clonotype was counted many times. The chain combines TRBV20-1 with TRBJ2-1; 10 bases align to TRBD2. Trimming removed 6 bases from V and 5 bases from J; junction bases left unmatched: 7. Germline assignment: CDR1 DFQATT and CDR2 SNEGSKA (reference sequence). The CDR3 consists of 14 residues. The CDR3 DNA follows: TGCAGTGCCACACGGACTAGCGGTAACAATGAGCAGTTCTTC. Translation gives CSATRTSGNNEQFF.

This clonotype was recorded at least ten times. This rearrangement joins TRBV28 to TRBJ2-5, with TRBD2 matching over 9 bases. CDR3 length: 16 residues. Per the germline V gene, CDR1 is MDHEN and CDR2 is SYDVKM. Losses at the gene ends were 4 bases for V and 2 bases for J; bases not matched to a gene: 8. The CDR3 region is CASSWETSGPQETQYF. Written as DNA, the CDR3 is TGTGCCAGCAGTTGGGAGACTAGCGGACCTCAAGAGACCCAGTACTTC.

The table lists this clonotype with a few counts. The chain carries TRBV20-1 and TRBJ2-7; 12 bases map to TRBD2. V lost 6 bases to trimming and J lost 4 bases; unmatched junction nucleotides: 7. In germline, CDR1 is DFQATT, CDR2 SNEGSKA (reference sequence). This CDR3 contains 14 residues. The CDR3 DNA reads as TGCAGTGCCCACGCGACTAGCGGGAGTTACGAGCAGTACTTC. Translating it yields CSAHATSGSYEQYF.

This clonotype was detected ten times or more. The chain has TRBV5-1 and TRBJ2-3, with D perhaps TRBD1 (6 bases). This CDR3 has 14 amino acids. CDR1 and CDR2 (germline): SGHRS, YFSETQ. V was pared by 4 bases and J by 1 base, with 10 bases between. CDR3 nucleotides: TGCGCCAGCAGCGGGGGCCAGCGCACAGATACGCAGTATTTT. Encoded protein: CASSGGQRTDTQYF.

J is TRBJ2-1 and V is TRBV11-2; D gene unclear. CDR3 length: 18 amino acids. V gave up 5 bases and J gave up 0 bases, with 20 bases separating them. Germline-derived CDR1 and CDR2 are SGHAT and FQNNGV. CDR3 sequence reads: CASSGEDPFSSSYNEQFF. CDR3 bases: TGTGCCAGCAGCGGAGAGGACCCTTTTAGCAGCTCCTACAATGAGCAGTTCTTC. Supplemented by reference TRBV11-2 and TRBJ2-1, the full variable domain reads EAGVAQSPRYKIIEKRQSVAFWCNPISGHATLYWYQQILGQGPKLLIQFQNNGVVDDSQLPKDRFSAERLKGVDSTLKIQPAKLEDSAVYLCASSGEDPFSSSYNEQFFGPGTRLTVL.

This clonotype was seen many times. The genes are TRBV6-5 and TRBJ2-1; 7 bases are a match to TRBD1. From germline, CDR1 is MNHEY and CDR2 SVGAGI. The CDR3 totals 15 residues. V trimming: 4 bases; J trimming: 7 bases; junction bases outside the gene matches: 10. The CDR3 is CASSFTPDRKNEQFF. The CDR3 DNA reads TGTGCCAGCAGTTTTACCCCGGACAGGAAGAATGAGCAGTTCTTC.

This clonotype was detected many times. The chain employs TRBV12-3 or TRBV12-4 and TRBJ1-4; D gene ambiguous. The CDR3 loop spans 14 amino acids. The V and J ends lost 8 bases and 4 bases respectively, with 14 bases between them. CDR3 nucleotides: TGTGCCAGCCTCCAGCAGCCTAATAATGAAAAACTGTTTTTT. It specifies CASLQQPNNEKLFF.

This clonotype was recorded many times. The V gene is TRBV6-1, the J gene TRBJ2-3; tentative D call: TRBD2 (5 bases). This CDR3 contains 14 residues. The ends were cut back, 6 bases at V and 8 bases at J, with 18 bases in the middle. Germline loops: CDR1 MNHNS, CDR2 SASEGT. This CDR3 is CASRATSGLGTQYF. CDR3 nucleotide sequence: TGTGCCAGCAGAGCGACCTCGGGGTTGGGTACGCAGTATTTT.

This clonotype was seen ten or more times. V usage is TRBV20-1 and J usage is TRBJ2-1; D may be TRBD2 (6 bases). The germline CDR1 and CDR2 sequences are DFQATT and SNEGSKA (reference sequence). V was cut by 3 bases and J by 12 bases, with 21 bases left in between. This CDR3 contains 14 residues. The CDR3 sequence: CSASYASVPAPQFF. In DNA form, the CDR3 reads TGCAGTGCTAGTTACGCTAGCGTCCCTGCACCGCAGTTCTTC.

V usage is TRBV18 and J usage is TRBJ1-1; D is perhaps TRBD1 (5 bases). V lost 3 bases to trimming and J lost 4 bases, with 9 bases between them. Germline V gene data show CDR1 as KGHSH and CDR2 as LQKENI. This CDR3 spans 13 amino acids. The DNA of the CDR3 is TGTGCCAGCTCACCCCAGGGACGCACTGAAGCTTTCTTT. Protein sequence: CASSPQGRTEAFF.

This clonotype was detected ten times or more. V gene TRBV29-1 combines with J gene TRBJ1-2; D unresolved. This CDR3 has 13 amino acids. Trimming removed 4 bases at V and 2 bases at J, with 11 bases between. Germline values: CDR1 SQVTM, CDR2 ANQGSEA. This chain's CDR3 is CSVGVEGNYGYTF. The CDR3 DNA follows: TGCAGCGTTGGGGTTGAGGGAAACTATGGCTACACCTTC.

This clonotype showed up many times. This chain connects TRBV5-1 to TRBJ2-1; either TRBD1 or TRBD2 may supply D (6 bases each). Germline V gives CDR1 SGHRS, CDR2 YFSETQ. V lost 4 bases and J 9 bases, leaving 14 bases between the germline ends. The CDR3 runs to 13 residues. CDR3 nucleotides: TGCGCCAGCAGCGCCCGGAGGGGGTTTGAGCAGTTCTTC. Its protein is CASSARRGFEQFF. Variable domain in full (rest from reference TRBV5-1 and TRBJ2-1): KAGVTQTPRYLIKTRGQQVTLSCSPISGHRSVSWYQQTPGQGLQFLFEYFSETQRNKGNFPGRFSGRQFSNSRSEMNVSTLELGDSALYLCASSARRGFEQFFGPGTRLTVL.

This clonotype showed up many times. The J gene is TRBJ2-2, the V gene TRBV7-2; 8 nucleotides line up with TRBD2. J was trimmed by 5 bases and V by 5 bases; bases with no gene match: 10. Germline lookup yields CDR1 SGHTA and CDR2 FQGNSA. CDR3 length equals 16 residues. Here the CDR3 DNA reads TGTGCCAGCAGCCATCGAGCGGGAGAGGGGACCGGGGAGCTGTTTTTT. As protein: CASSHRAGEGTGELFF.

This clonotype was seen only a few times. The genes are TRBV5-5 and TRBJ2-5; D tentatively reads TRBD1 or TRBD2 (7 bases each). V was clipped by 2 bases and J by 5 bases, with 13 bases between them. There are 14 residues in the CDR3. Germline CDR1 SGHKS, CDR2 YYEKEE (reference sequence). The CDR3 here is CASSFRGGHETQYF. The CDR3 DNA reads TGTGCCAGCAGCTTCAGGGGGGGGCACGAGACCCAGTACTTC.

This clonotype was seen at least ten times. V usage is TRBV24-1 and J usage is TRBJ2-2; D not resolved. The CDR3 runs to 13 residues. V was trimmed by 5 bases and J by 0 bases, leaving 3 bases between them. The germline gives CDR1 KGHDR, CDR2 SFDVKD. CDR3 bases: TGTGCCACCAGTGGTTCGAACACCGGGGAGCTGTTTTTT. Translated, it gives CATSGSNTGELFF.

The V gene is TRBV28, the J gene TRBJ2-2; D gene unclear. CDR3 length equals 15 residues. Per germline, CDR1 MDHEN and CDR2 SYDVKM. Between the trimmed V and J ends, which lost 7 bases and 1 base, there was a span of 13 bases. CDR3 DNA: TGTGCCAGCACCTGGGCCCCAAGGAACACCGGGGAGCTGTTTTTT. Translated: CASTWAPRNTGELFF.

This chain connects TRBV3-1 to TRBJ2-5; a possible D gene is TRBD2 (6 bases). V lost 3 bases, J lost 5 bases, and 16 bases lay in between. Looked up from germline, CDR1 is LGHDT and CDR2 is YNNKEL (reference sequence). CDR3 length equals 15 residues. Here the CDR3 reads CASSHPPGGTETQYF. CDR3 nucleotides: TGTGCCAGCAGCCACCCACCCGGGGGAACTGAGACCCAGTACTTC.

The chain couples TRBV28 to TRBJ2-2; 10 nucleotides line up with TRBD1. Germline V gene lookup returns CDR1 MDHEN and CDR2 SYDVKM. The CDR3 sequence is 17 residues long. Trimming took 5 bases from V and 3 from J; bases not matched to a gene: 9. CDR3 DNA sequence: TGTGCCAGCAGTCGCCTACCGGGACAGGGGTACACCGGGGAGCTGTTTTTT. Protein product: CASSRLPGQGYTGELFF.